This T cell receptor beta chain was recorded in a study of shared clonotypes between healthy human individuals. Overall study results and limits: Having only a few donors restricted how much genetic and exposure-history diversity was captured. Generation probabilities were higher for clonotypes shared across all four sorted-subset donors than for unshared ones.

TCRdb's copy holds only in-frame clones and misses some; the assay was immunoSEQ multiplex PCR. Here the sample spans some 1 million clones, around 76% being singletons. As regards this clone: The antigen is undetermined.

In germline, CDR1 is MNHNS, CDR2 SASEGT. This CDR3 is built from 14 residues. The trim removed 7 bases at V and 5 bases at J, leaving 8 bases unmatched. Sequencing used memory CD4+ T cells sorted from blood. Subset: CD45RA-negative fraction. The rearrangement joins TRBV6-1 to TRBJ1-1; 9 positions match TRBD1. This receptor was obtained from a man between 18 and 35 years old in good health. The CDR3 DNA follows: TGTGCCAGCAACCTACAGGGGGCTGAGACTGAAGCTTTCTTT. Translation gives CASNLQGAETEAFF.